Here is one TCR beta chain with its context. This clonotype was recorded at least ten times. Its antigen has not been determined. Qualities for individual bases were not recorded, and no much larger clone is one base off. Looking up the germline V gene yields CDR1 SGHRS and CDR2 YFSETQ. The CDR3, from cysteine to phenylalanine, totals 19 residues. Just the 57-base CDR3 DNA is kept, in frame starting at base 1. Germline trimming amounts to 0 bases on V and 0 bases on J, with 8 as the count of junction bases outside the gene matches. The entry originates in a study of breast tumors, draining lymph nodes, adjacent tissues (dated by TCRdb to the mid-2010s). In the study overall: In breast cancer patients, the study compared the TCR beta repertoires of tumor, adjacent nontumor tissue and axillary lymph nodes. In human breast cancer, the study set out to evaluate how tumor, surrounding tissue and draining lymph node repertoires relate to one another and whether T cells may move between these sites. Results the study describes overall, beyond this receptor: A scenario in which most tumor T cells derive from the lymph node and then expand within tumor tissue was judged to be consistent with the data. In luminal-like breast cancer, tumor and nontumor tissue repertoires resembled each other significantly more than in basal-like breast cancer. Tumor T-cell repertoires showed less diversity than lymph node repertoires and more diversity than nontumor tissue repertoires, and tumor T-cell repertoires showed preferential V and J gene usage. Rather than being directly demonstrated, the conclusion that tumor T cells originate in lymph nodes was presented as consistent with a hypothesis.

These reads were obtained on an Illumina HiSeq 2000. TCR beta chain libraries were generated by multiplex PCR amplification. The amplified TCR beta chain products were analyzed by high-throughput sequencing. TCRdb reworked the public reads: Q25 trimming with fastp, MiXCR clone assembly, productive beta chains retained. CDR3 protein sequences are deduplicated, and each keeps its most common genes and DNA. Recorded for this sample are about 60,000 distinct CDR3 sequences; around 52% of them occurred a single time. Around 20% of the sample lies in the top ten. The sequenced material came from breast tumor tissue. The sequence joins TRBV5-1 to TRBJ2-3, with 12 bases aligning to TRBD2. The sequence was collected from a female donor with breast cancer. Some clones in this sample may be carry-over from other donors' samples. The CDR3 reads CASSLAGLAGRSSTDTQYF. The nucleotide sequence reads TGCGCCAGCAGCTTGGCCGGACTAGCGGGGCGATCCAGCACAGATACGCAGTATTTT.